This T cell receptor beta chain came from a study of T cell responses to AZD1222 COVID-19 vaccine. The CDR3 is 15 residues long. With V trimmed by 3 bases and J by 6 bases, 2 bases remained unmatched. From germline, CDR1 is KGHSH and CDR2 LQKENI. Data came from immunoSEQ multiplex PCR; TCRdb stores just in-frame clones and leaves some out. This sample yields 100,000 to 150,000 clones, of which roughly nine tenths are seen a single time; just under 6.5% belongs to the top ten. The V call is TRBV18, the J call TRBJ1-4; 12 bases map to TRBD1. The source of this sequence is an adult in good health. The source was peripheral blood, collected on day 0 of AZD1222 vaccination. CDR3 residues: CASSPGTGGDEKLFF. The CDR3 DNA reads as TGTGCCAGCTCACCGGGGACAGGGGGCGATGAAAAACTGTTTTTT.